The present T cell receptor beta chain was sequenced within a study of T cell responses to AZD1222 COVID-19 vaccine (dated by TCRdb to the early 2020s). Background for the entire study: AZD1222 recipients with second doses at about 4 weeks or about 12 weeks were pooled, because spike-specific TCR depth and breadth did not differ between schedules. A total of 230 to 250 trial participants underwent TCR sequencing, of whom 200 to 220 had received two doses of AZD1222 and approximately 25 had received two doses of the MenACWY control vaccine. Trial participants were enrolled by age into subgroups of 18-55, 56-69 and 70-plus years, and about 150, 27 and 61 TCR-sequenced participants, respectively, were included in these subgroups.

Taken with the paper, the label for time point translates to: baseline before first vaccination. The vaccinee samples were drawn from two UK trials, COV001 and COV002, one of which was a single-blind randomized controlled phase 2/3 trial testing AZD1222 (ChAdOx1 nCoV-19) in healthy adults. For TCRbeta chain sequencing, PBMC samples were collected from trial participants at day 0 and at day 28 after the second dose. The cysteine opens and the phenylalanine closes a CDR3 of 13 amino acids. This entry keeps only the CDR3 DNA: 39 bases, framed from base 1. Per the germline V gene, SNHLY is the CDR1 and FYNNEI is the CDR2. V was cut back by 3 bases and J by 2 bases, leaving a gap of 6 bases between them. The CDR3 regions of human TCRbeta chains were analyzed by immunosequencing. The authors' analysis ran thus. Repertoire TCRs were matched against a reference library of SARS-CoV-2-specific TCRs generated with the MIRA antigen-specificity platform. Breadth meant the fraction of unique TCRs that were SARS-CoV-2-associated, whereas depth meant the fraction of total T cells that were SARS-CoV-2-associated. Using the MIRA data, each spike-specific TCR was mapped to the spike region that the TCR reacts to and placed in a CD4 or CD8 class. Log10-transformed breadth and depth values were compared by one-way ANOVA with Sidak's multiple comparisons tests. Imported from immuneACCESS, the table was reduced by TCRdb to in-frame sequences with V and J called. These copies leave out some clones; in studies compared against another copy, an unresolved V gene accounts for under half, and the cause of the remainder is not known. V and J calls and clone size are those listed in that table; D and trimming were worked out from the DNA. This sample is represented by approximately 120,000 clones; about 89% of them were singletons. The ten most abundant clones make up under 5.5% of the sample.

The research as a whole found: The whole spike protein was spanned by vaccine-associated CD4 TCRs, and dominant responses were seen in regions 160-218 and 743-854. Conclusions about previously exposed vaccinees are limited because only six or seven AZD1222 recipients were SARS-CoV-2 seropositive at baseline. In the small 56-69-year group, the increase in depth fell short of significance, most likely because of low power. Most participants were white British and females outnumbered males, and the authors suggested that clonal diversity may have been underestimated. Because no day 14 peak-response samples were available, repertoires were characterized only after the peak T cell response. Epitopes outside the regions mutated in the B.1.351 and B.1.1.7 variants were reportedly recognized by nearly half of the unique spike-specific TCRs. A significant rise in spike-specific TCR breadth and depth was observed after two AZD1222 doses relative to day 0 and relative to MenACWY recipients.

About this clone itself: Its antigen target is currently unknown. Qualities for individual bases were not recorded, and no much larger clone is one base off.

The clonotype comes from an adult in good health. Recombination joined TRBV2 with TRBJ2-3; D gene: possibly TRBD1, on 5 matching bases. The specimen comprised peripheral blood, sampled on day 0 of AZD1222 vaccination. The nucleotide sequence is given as TGTGCCAGCAGTGACAGGGTCACAGATACGCAGTATTTT. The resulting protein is CASSDRVTDTQYF. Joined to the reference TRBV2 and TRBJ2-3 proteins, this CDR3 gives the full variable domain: EPEVTQTPSHQVTQMGQEVILRCVPISNHLYFYWYRQILGQKVEFLVSFYNNEISEKSEIFDDQFSVERPDGSNFTLKIRSTKLEDSAMYFCASSDRVTDTQYFGPGTRLTVL.